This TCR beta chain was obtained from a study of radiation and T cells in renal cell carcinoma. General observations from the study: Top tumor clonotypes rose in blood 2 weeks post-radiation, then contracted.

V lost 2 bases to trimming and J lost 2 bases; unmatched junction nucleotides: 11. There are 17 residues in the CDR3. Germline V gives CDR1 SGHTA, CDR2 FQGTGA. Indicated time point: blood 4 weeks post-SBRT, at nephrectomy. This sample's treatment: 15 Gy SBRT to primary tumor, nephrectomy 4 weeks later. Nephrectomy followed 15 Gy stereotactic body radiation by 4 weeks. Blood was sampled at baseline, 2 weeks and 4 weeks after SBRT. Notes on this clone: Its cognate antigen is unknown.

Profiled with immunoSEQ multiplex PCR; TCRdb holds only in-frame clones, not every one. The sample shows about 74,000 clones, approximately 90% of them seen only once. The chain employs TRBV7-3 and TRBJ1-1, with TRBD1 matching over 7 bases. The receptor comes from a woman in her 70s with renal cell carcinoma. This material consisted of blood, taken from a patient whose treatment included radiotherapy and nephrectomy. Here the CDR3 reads CASSLGALDRANTEAFF. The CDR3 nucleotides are TGTGCCAGCAGCTTAGGGGCCCTCGACAGGGCCAACACTGAAGCTTTCTTT.